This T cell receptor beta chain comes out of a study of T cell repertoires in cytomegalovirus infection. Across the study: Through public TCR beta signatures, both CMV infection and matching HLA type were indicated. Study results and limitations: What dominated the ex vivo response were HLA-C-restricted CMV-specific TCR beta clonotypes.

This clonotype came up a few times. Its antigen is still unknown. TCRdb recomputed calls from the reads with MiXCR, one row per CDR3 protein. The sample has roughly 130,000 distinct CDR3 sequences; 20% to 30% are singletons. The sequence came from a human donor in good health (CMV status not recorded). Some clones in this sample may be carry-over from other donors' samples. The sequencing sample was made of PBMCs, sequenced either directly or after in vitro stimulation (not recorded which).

Written as DNA, the CDR3 is TGTGCCAGCAGACAGTCGGTAGAGACCCAGTACTTC. Protein sequence: CASRQSVETQYF. This chain links TRBV6-2 or TRBV6-3 with TRBJ2-5; the D is unclear. The germline CDR1 and CDR2 sequences are MNHEY and SVGEGT. The V end was cut by 6 bases, the J end by 4 bases, with 9 bases between. The CDR3 covers 12 residues.